This TCR beta chain was identified during a study of cytomegalovirus exposure and HLA in healthy donors. Study summary: From donors who were HLA-typed, an early data release held 65 million to 85 million unique TCRs.

PCR used 60 Vbeta primers and 13 Jbeta primers. Produced via immunoSEQ multiplex PCR; TCRdb's table is partial and in-frame only. The sample records over 150,000 clones, roughly four fifths being singletons. Study conclusions and caveats: Data from an earlier analysis indicated that most TCR beta V segments were productive either about 90% or about 30% of the time. In vitro experiments confirmed that three CMV-associated chains were specific for CMV antigens.

Germline CDR1 reads SEHNR; CDR2 reads FQNEAQ (reference sequence). V lost 3 bases and J lost 5, with 4 bases in between. This CDR3 is built from 11 residues. Concerning this clone itself: Its antigen remains unknown.

The V and J genes are TRBV7-9 and TRBJ1-1; D not resolved. What was sequenced was PBMCs. This sequence was found in a male donor in good health and CMV-seropositive. CDR3 region: CASSFRTEAFF. Written as DNA, the CDR3 is TGTGCCAGCAGCTTTCGGACTGAAGCTTTCTTT.